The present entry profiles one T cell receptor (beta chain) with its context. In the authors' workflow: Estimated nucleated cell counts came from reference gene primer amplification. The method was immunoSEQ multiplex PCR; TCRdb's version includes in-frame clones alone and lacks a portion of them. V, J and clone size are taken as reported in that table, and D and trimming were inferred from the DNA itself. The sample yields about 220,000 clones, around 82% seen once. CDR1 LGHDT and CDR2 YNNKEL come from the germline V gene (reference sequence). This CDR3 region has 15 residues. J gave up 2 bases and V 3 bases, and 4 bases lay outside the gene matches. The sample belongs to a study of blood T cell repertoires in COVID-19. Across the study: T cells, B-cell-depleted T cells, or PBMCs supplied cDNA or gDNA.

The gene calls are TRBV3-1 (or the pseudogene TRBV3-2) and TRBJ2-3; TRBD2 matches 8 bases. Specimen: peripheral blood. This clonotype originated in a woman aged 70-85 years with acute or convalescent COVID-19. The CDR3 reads CASSHWRGDTDTQYF. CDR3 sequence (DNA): TGTGCCAGCAGCCATTGGCGGGGGGACACAGATACGCAGTATTTT.